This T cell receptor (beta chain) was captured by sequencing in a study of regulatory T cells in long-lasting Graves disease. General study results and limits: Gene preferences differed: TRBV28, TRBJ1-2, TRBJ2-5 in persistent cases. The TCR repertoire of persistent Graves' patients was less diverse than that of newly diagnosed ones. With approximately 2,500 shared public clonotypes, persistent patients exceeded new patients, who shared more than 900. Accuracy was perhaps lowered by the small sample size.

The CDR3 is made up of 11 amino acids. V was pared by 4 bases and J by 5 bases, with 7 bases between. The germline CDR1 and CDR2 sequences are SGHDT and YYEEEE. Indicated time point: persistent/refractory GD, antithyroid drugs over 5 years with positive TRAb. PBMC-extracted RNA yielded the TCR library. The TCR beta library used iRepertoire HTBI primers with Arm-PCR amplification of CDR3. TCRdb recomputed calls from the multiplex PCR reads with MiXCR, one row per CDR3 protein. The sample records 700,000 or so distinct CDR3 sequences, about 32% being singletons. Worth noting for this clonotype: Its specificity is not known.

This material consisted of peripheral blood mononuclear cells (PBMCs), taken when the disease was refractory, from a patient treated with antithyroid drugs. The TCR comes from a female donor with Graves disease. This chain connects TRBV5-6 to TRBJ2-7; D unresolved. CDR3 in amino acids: CASSQRNEQYF. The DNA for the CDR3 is TGTGCCAGCAGCCAAAGAAACGAGCAGTACTTC. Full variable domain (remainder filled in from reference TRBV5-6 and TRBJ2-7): DAGVTQSPTHLIKTRGQQVTLRCSPKSGHDTVSWYQQALGQGPQFIFQYYEEEERQRGNFPDRFSGHQFPNYSSELNVNALLLGDSALYLCASSQRNEQYFGPGTRLTVT.